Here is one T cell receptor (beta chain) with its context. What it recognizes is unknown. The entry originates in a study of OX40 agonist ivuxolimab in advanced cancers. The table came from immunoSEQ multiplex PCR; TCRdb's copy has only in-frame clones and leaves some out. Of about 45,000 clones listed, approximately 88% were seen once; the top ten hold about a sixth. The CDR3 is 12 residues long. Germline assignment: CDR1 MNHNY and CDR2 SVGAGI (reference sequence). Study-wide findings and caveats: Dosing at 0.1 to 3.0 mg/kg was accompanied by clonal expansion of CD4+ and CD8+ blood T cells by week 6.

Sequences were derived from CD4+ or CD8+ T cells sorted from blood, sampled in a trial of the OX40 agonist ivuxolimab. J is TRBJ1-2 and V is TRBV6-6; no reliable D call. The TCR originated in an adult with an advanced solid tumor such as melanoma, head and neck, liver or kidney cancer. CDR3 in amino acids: CAIPGFPYGYTF. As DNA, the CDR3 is TGTGCTATTCCCGGGTTCCCGTATGGCTACACCTTC.